The 2 T cell receptor beta chains below all came from one sample that was sequenced in a study of OX40 agonist ivuxolimab in advanced cancers. Method: immunoSEQ multiplex PCR; TCRdb's copy keeps in-frame clones and lacks some. The table shows fewer than 65,000 clones, with roughly nine tenths occurring only once. The sequences come from CD4+ or CD8+ T cells sorted from blood, collected in a trial of the OX40 agonist ivuxolimab. The receptor set was obtained from an adult with an advanced solid tumor such as melanoma, head and neck, liver or kidney cancer.

The V gene is TRBV6-1, the J gene TRBJ2-5, with TRBD1 as a possible D gene (6 bases). The CDR3 loop spans 14 amino acids. The ends were cut back, 5 bases at V and 5 bases at J, with 15 bases in the middle. Germline CDR1 reads MNHNS; CDR2 reads SASEGT. The CDR3 spells CASSLSGEWETQYF. For the CDR3, the DNA is TGTGCCAGCAGTTTGTCAGGGGAATGGGAGACCCAGTACTTC.

The J gene is TRBJ1-1, the V gene TRBV23-1; 8 bases agree with TRBD1. TRBV23-1 has ORF status, its function being uncertain. The V gene end was trimmed by 3 bases and the J gene end by 5 bases; junction bases not matched to a gene: 8. The CDR3 has 15 amino acids. The CDR3: CASSHPWTGRTEAFF. The DNA of the CDR3 is TGCGCCAGCAGTCACCCTTGGACAGGGCGAACTGAAGCTTTCTTT.